A single sample is the source of the 3 T cell receptor beta chains below, sequenced in a study of blood T cell repertoires in COVID-19. Repertoires were generated with immunoSEQ multiplex PCR, while TCRdb's copy carries only in-frame clones and drops some. The sample yields 130,000 to 150,000 clones, about 80% seen once. Sequencing was done on a sample of peripheral blood. The receptors derive from a woman older than 75 in a cohort sampled during active or convalescent COVID-19.

The chain is built from TRBV30 and TRBJ2-7; 9 bases are shared with TRBD1. V was clipped by 4 bases and J by 6 bases; unmatched bases: 7. CDR3 length equals 13 residues. Germline V gives CDR1 GTSNPN, CDR2 SVGIG (reference sequence). The CDR3 protein is CAWTGQGMGEQYF. Here the CDR3 DNA reads TGTGCCTGGACGGGACAGGGAATGGGCGAGCAGTACTTC.

The chain employs TRBV7-3 and TRBJ1-1; perhaps TRBD1 as D (5 bases). Germline values: CDR1 SGHTA, CDR2 FQGTGA. The CDR3 has 14 residues. V was pared by 5 bases and J by 2 bases, with 12 bases between. The CDR3 region is CASSLSRGNTEAFF. The CDR3 DNA reads as TGTGCCAGCAGCCTCTCTAGGGGTAACACTGAAGCTTTCTTT.

The genes are TRBV6-6 and TRBJ2-1; 7 bases line up with TRBD1. CDR3 size: 13 residues. The V gene's germline CDR1 is MNHNY and CDR2 SVGAGI (reference sequence). Trimming took 5 bases from V and 7 from J; bases not matched to a gene: 5. CDR3 in DNA: TGTGCCAGCAGTGCCCAGACAGGGAATGAGCAGTTCTTC. Translation gives CASSAQTGNEQFF.